Listed below are T cell receptor beta chains from one sample, sequenced in a study of siplizumab effects on memory and regulatory T cells. The assay was immunoSEQ multiplex PCR, and TCRdb's table has in-frame clones only and misses some. The sample records more than 85,000 clones, about 91% being singletons. Specimen: CD4+ T cells sorted from blood. These receptors were taken from a human donor in good health. Some clones in this sample may be carry-over from other donors' samples. CDR3s include the opening cysteine and the closing phenylalanine or tryptophan. The order of the fields is J gene, D gene, clone size, V gene, CDR3 DNA, CDR3 protein. The D gene is left open where the match is weak. Clone size is shown for a subset of rows, as once, few, many or a class of expanded clone.

j_gene: TRBJ2-2; d_gene: TRBD2; abundance: NA; v_gene: TRBV5-1; CDR3nt: TGCGCCAGCAGCGTGGGACTAGCCGCCGGGGAGCTGTTTTTT; CDR3aa: CASSVGLAAGELFF
j_gene: TRBJ1-2; d_gene: TRBD1; abundance: NA; v_gene: TRBV15; CDR3nt: TGTGCCACCAGCAGCAACAGGGGGCGTAAAGGCTACACCTTC; CDR3aa: CATSSNRGRKGYTF
j_gene: TRBJ1-5; d_gene: NA; abundance: NA; v_gene: TRBV10-2; CDR3nt: TGCGCCAGCGGTCAGGGAACGCTCAATCAGCCCCAGCATTTT; CDR3aa: CASGQGTLNQPQHF
j_gene: TRBJ1-2; d_gene: NA; abundance: NA; v_gene: TRBV6-1; CDR3nt: TGTGCCAGCAGTGACCAATTCCGCCGGGATCTCACCTATGGCTACACCTTC; CDR3aa: CASSDQFRRDLTYGYTF
j_gene: TRBJ2-7; d_gene: NA; abundance: NA; v_gene: TRBV6-6; CDR3nt: TGTGCCAGCAGCAGGGACTACGAGCAGTACTTC; CDR3aa: CASSRDYEQYF
j_gene: TRBJ1-2; d_gene: TRBD1; abundance: NA; v_gene: TRBV5-1; CDR3nt: TGCGCCAGCAGCTTAACCGGGACAGACTATGGCTACACCTTC; CDR3aa: CASSLTGTDYGYTF
j_gene: TRBJ1-1; d_gene: NA; abundance: once; v_gene: TRBV5-1; CDR3nt: TGCGCCAGCAGCTTGAGGAGGGTAGTCGACACTGAAGCTTTCTTT; CDR3aa: CASSLRRVVDTEAFF
j_gene: TRBJ2-3; d_gene: NA; abundance: NA; v_gene: TRBV2; CDR3nt: TGTGCCAGCAGTGGGGGCGGATCTAGCACAGATACGCAGTATTTT; CDR3aa: CASSGGGSSTDTQYF
j_gene: TRBJ2-3; d_gene: TRBD1; abundance: NA; v_gene: TRBV27; CDR3nt: TGTGCCAGCAGATCCGGTGGGACAGGGGGCGAGAATACGCAGTATTTT; CDR3aa: CASRSGGTGGENTQYF
j_gene: TRBJ1-2; d_gene: NA; abundance: NA; v_gene: TRBV4-1; CDR3nt: TGCGCCAGCAGCCAAGAAATAAGCATTAGGTCCTCCTTCTACACCTTC; CDR3aa: CASSQEISIRSSFYTF
j_gene: TRBJ2-1; d_gene: TRBD2; abundance: NA; v_gene: TRBV5-1; CDR3nt: TGCGCCAGCAGCCCGGGGTCGGCTAGCGGTCACAATGAGCAGTTCTTC; CDR3aa: CASSPGSASGHNEQFF
j_gene: TRBJ1-4; d_gene: NA; abundance: NA; v_gene: TRBV28; CDR3nt: TGTGCCAGCGGATACAGGATCGGCGAAAAACTGTTTTTT; CDR3aa: CASGYRIGEKLFF
j_gene: TRBJ1-1; d_gene: NA; abundance: once; v_gene: TRBV6-5; CDR3nt: TGTGCCAGCAGTTACGGCGGATTGGGCACTGAAGCTTTCTTT; CDR3aa: CASSYGGLGTEAFF
j_gene: TRBJ1-6; d_gene: TRBD1; abundance: NA; v_gene: TRBV4-1; CDR3nt: TGCGCCAGCAGCCCAGCAGACAGGGGGTATAGGACCGGAAGCTCACCCCTCCACTTT; CDR3aa: CASSPADRGYRTGSSPLHF
j_gene: TRBJ1-3; d_gene: NA; abundance: once; v_gene: TRBV30; CDR3nt: TGTGCCTGGATCGGTGGGGGGGGACGAGGAAACACCATATATTTT; CDR3aa: CAWIGGGGRGNTIYF
j_gene: TRBJ2-7; d_gene: NA; abundance: NA; v_gene: TRBV5-5; CDR3nt: TGTGCCAGTACCTGGGGGCGAAACAGGGTTCAAGAGCAGTACTTC; CDR3aa: CASTWGRNRVQEQYF
j_gene: TRBJ1-1; d_gene: TRBD1; abundance: NA; v_gene: TRBV5-1; CDR3nt: TGCGCCAGCGTAGAGGGACAGATGAACACTGAAGCTTTCTTT; CDR3aa: CASVEGQMNTEAFF
j_gene: TRBJ2-7; d_gene: NA; abundance: NA; v_gene: TRBV28; CDR3nt: TGTGCCAGCGCGCTGGCGGGTAGCTCCTACGAGCAGTACTTC; CDR3aa: CASALAGSSYEQYF
j_gene: TRBJ2-4; d_gene: TRBD2; abundance: NA; v_gene: TRBV5-1; CDR3nt: TGCGCCAGCAGCAAGGGACTAGCGGGAGGAGCCAAAAACATTCAGTACTTC; CDR3aa: CASSKGLAGGAKNIQYF
j_gene: TRBJ2-7; d_gene: NA; abundance: once; v_gene: TRBV7-9; CDR3nt: TGTGCCAGCAGCTTATCGTCGTCCAACTACGAGCAGTACTTC; CDR3aa: CASSLSSSNYEQYF
j_gene: TRBJ1-2; d_gene: NA; abundance: NA; v_gene: TRBV29-1; CDR3nt: TGCAGCGTTGAAGGTGACCGCTTCCATGGCTACACCTTC; CDR3aa: CSVEGDRFHGYTF
j_gene: TRBJ2-7; d_gene: NA; abundance: NA; v_gene: TRBV11-2; CDR3nt: TGTGCCAGCAGCCAAGCCGGGCGGGGATACGAGCAGTACTTC; CDR3aa: CASSQAGRGYEQYF
j_gene: TRBJ2-5; d_gene: NA; abundance: NA; v_gene: TRBV5-1; CDR3nt: TGCGCCAGCACTACAAGCCAAGAGACCCAGTACTTC; CDR3aa: CASTTSQETQYF
j_gene: TRBJ1-2; d_gene: NA; abundance: NA; v_gene: TRBV6-1; CDR3nt: TGTGCCAGCAGTGCCGGGCCAGGCTACACCTTC; CDR3aa: CASSAGPGYTF
j_gene: TRBJ2-2; d_gene: TRBD2; abundance: NA; v_gene: TRBV7-9; CDR3nt: TGTGCCAGCAGCTCAACCGGGACTAGCGGTTCCGGGGAGCTGTTTTTT; CDR3aa: CASSSTGTSGSGELFF
j_gene: TRBJ2-2; d_gene: NA; abundance: NA; v_gene: TRBV6-6; CDR3nt: TGTGCCAGCTCGGGGTCACCGGGTGACACCGGGGAGCTGTTTTTT; CDR3aa: CASSGSPGDTGELFF
j_gene: TRBJ2-2; d_gene: NA; abundance: once; v_gene: TRBV7-3; CDR3nt: TGTGCCAGCAGCCGGAGGGGGAGGGCCCCTGACACCGGGGAGCTGTTTTTT; CDR3aa: CASSRRGRAPDTGELFF
j_gene: TRBJ2-2; d_gene: NA; abundance: NA; v_gene: TRBV6-1; CDR3nt: TGTGCCGTAAGGGGCCCAGGCACCGGGGAGCTGTTTTTT; CDR3aa: CAVRGPGTGELFF
j_gene: TRBJ2-5; d_gene: TRBD1; abundance: NA; v_gene: TRBV2; CDR3nt: TGTGCCAGCAGGGAGGGACAGGGGGCCCAAGAGACCCAGTACTTC; CDR3aa: CASREGQGAQETQYF
j_gene: TRBJ2-3; d_gene: TRBD1; abundance: NA; v_gene: TRBV6-1; CDR3nt: TGTGCCAGCAGTGAAGACAGGGGGGCAGATACGCAGTATTTT; CDR3aa: CASSEDRGADTQYF
j_gene: TRBJ1-5; d_gene: NA; abundance: NA; v_gene: TRBV7-2; CDR3nt: TGTGCCAGCAGCTTATTCCAGCCTAATCAGCCCCAGCATTTT; CDR3aa: CASSLFQPNQPQHF
j_gene: TRBJ1-5; d_gene: TRBD1; abundance: NA; v_gene: TRBV6-1; CDR3nt: TGTGCCAGCAGGGAGGGGACAGGGTGGAATCAGCCCCAGCATTTT; CDR3aa: CASREGTGWNQPQHF
j_gene: TRBJ2-1; d_gene: TRBD2; abundance: NA; v_gene: TRBV9; CDR3nt: TGTGCCAGCAGCACCTCTAGCGGAGGGTCCTACAATGAGCAGTTCTTC; CDR3aa: CASSTSSGGSYNEQFF
j_gene: TRBJ2-5; d_gene: TRBD2; abundance: NA; v_gene: TRBV4-1; CDR3nt: TGCGCCAGCAGCCAGGGGGGAGGGTACCAAGAGACCCAGTACTTC; CDR3aa: CASSQGGGYQETQYF
j_gene: TRBJ2-1; d_gene: NA; abundance: NA; v_gene: TRBV7-2; CDR3nt: TGTGCCAGCAGCTTAGGGAACAGTTACAATGAGCAGTTCTTC; CDR3aa: CASSLGNSYNEQFF
j_gene: TRBJ2-1; d_gene: NA; abundance: NA; v_gene: TRBV7-7; CDR3nt: TGTGCTAGCAGCTTAGACCGGTCAAACCTCAATGAGCAGTTCTTC; CDR3aa: CASSLDRSNLNEQFF
j_gene: TRBJ2-1; d_gene: NA; abundance: NA; v_gene: TRBV7-3; CDR3nt: TGTGCCAGCAGCTTAGATTCTCGGGAGCGCCGGTTCTTC; CDR3aa: CASSLDSRERRFF
j_gene: TRBJ2-3; d_gene: NA; abundance: NA; v_gene: TRBV19; CDR3nt: TGTGCCAGTATGGGGAGTGGCGCAGATACGCAGTATTTT; CDR3aa: CASMGSGADTQYF
j_gene: TRBJ2-2; d_gene: TRBD1; abundance: NA; v_gene: TRBV18; CDR3nt: TGTGCCAGCTCACCTGCCGGGACAGGGGGCGCAGGTACCGGGGAGCTGTTTTTT; CDR3aa: CASSPAGTGGAGTGELFF
j_gene: TRBJ1-5; d_gene: TRBD1; abundance: NA; v_gene: TRBV9; CDR3nt: TGTGCCAGCAGCGCGGGACAGGGGACTCGACAGCCCCAGCATTTT; CDR3aa: CASSAGQGTRQPQHF
j_gene: TRBJ2-3; d_gene: TRBD2; abundance: once; v_gene: TRBV10-1; CDR3nt: TGCGCCAGCAGCTATGGACTAGCGGGAGGGGAGACAGATACGCAGTATTTT; CDR3aa: CASSYGLAGGETDTQYF
j_gene: TRBJ1-2; d_gene: NA; abundance: NA; v_gene: TRBV6-1; CDR3nt: TGTGCCAGCACCCCTGTAAACGTGGTCTACGGCTACACCTTC; CDR3aa: CASTPVNVVYGYTF
j_gene: TRBJ2-1; d_gene: NA; abundance: NA; v_gene: TRBV2; CDR3nt: TGTGCCAGCAGTGGAGGGAAGACCCCCTACAATGAGCAGTTCTTC; CDR3aa: CASSGGKTPYNEQFF
j_gene: TRBJ2-5; d_gene: NA; abundance: NA; v_gene: TRBV19; CDR3nt: TGTGCCAGTAGTATTATCGGGGCCATAAAGGAGACCCAGTACTTC; CDR3aa: CASSIIGAIKETQYF
j_gene: TRBJ1-1; d_gene: NA; abundance: once; v_gene: TRBV6-1; CDR3nt: TGTGCCAGCAGCTTGAACATGAAGAACACTGAAGCTTTCTTT; CDR3aa: CASSLNMKNTEAFF
j_gene: TRBJ2-5; d_gene: TRBD2; abundance: NA; v_gene: TRBV28; CDR3nt: TGTGCCAGCAGTTTAGGGGGGGGAGAGACCCAGTACTTC; CDR3aa: CASSLGGGETQYF